The 9 T cell receptor beta chains below were found in one sample sequenced in a study of blood T cell repertoires in COVID-19. TCRdb's copy holds only in-frame clones and misses some; the assay was immunoSEQ multiplex PCR. The profile covers more than 95,000 clones, with 65% to 80% appearing a single time and around 2.3% taken by the ten largest. Sequenced sample: peripheral blood. These receptors originate from a middle-aged man with acute or convalescent COVID-19.

This clone turned up a few times. The same CDR3 also results from other DNA sequences found in this sample. The chain has TRBV5-1 and TRBJ1-1; 8 nucleotides match TRBD1. This CDR3 comprises 13 residues. Germline V lookup: CDR1 SGHRS, CDR2 YFSETQ. After removal of 1 base from V and 8 bases from J, the junction contained 4 bases not matched to a gene. CDR3 protein: CASSLTGDREAFF. Here the CDR3 DNA reads TGCGCCAGCAGCTTGACTGGGGACAGGGAAGCTTTCTTT.

In nucleotides, the CDR3 is TGTGCCAGCAGCGGCCTGGGACTAGCGGGAGATAAGCACACCGGGGAGCTGTTTTTT. Protein product: CASSGLGLAGDKHTGELFF. The rearrangement links TRBV7-9 to TRBJ2-2; 14 bases are shared with TRBD2. The CDR3 consists of 19 residues. Germline V CDR1 and CDR2: SEHNR, FQNEAQ (reference sequence). With 5 bases clipped from V and 3 bases from J, the junction kept 11 bases outside the gene matches.

V gene TRBV29-1 combines with J gene TRBJ2-3; 12 bases fit TRBD2. Germline V gene sequence: CDR1 SQVTM, CDR2 ANQGSEA. The CDR3 length is 16 residues. With V trimmed by 3 bases and J by 4 bases, 8 bases remained unmatched. For the CDR3, the DNA is TGCAGCGTTGAGCCTAGCGGGAGGGCCCAAGCAGATACGCAGTATTTT. Translated: CSVEPSGRAQADTQYF.

This rearrangement joins TRBV5-1 to TRBJ1-2; 10 bases align to TRBD1. The length of the CDR3 is 16 residues. The V gene's germline CDR1 is SGHRS and CDR2 YFSETQ. V was pared by 0 bases and J by 4 bases, with 6 bases of the junction left unmatched. In nucleotides, the CDR3 is TGCGCCAGCAGCTTGGCCACCGGGACAGGGGTCTATGGCTACACCTTC. Translation gives CASSLATGTGVYGYTF.

This chain links TRBV19 with TRBJ2-7; 8 bases are shared with TRBD2. Looked up from germline, CDR1 is LNHDA and CDR2 is SQIVND (reference sequence). This CDR3 is 16 amino acids long. Trimming removed 5 bases from V and 4 bases from J; junction bases left unmatched: 13. CDR3 loop: CASSPATGGAAYEQYF. In DNA form, the CDR3 reads TGTGCCAGTAGTCCCGCGACGGGAGGGGCCGCATACGAGCAGTACTTC. The whole variable domain, filled in from reference TRBV19 and TRBJ2-7, reads DGGITQSPKYLFRKEGQNVTLSCEQNLNHDAMYWYRQDPGQGLRLIYYSQIVNDFQKGDIAEGYSVSREKKESFPLTVTSAQKNPTAFYLCASSPATGGAAYEQYFGPGTRLTVT.

This clone was found a few times. The V call is TRBV6-6, the J call TRBJ2-1, with TRBD2 matching over 8 bases. V lost 5 bases to trimming and J lost 3 bases; unmatched junction nucleotides: 18. Germline V CDR1 and CDR2: MNHNY, SVGAGI (reference sequence). The CDR3 runs to 19 residues. CDR3 bases: TGTGCCAGCAGTCCTCAGACTAGCGTGGTAATTTTTGTCTACAATGAGCAGTTCTTC. Its translation is CASSPQTSVVIFVYNEQFF.

The genes are TRBV5-1 and TRBJ1-2; tentatively, D is TRBD1 (6 bases). The length of the CDR3 is 15 residues. V was cut by 4 bases and J by 7 bases, with 20 bases left in between. Germline V gene data show CDR1 as SGHRS and CDR2 as YFSETQ. The CDR3 DNA sequence: TGCGCCAGCAGCCCTCGGGAGGGGGGACCTATTGGCTACACCTTC. It specifies CASSPREGGPIGYTF.

The rearrangement links TRBV30 to TRBJ1-2; D call uncertain. Germline loops: CDR1 GTSNPN, CDR2 SVGIG (reference sequence). The CDR3 loop spans 13 amino acids. V gave up 7 bases and J gave up 4 bases, with 16 bases separating them. The DNA of the CDR3 is TGTGCCTTCCCCTTTTCCGGTGGCTATGGCTACACCTTC. Its translation: CAFPFSGGYGYTF.

This clone appeared a few times. The chain employs TRBV4-1 and TRBJ1-2; TRBD1 aligns across 9 bases. V lost 2 bases and J lost 3; bases outside the gene matches: 10. Germline V gene lookup returns CDR1 MGHRA and CDR2 YSYEKL. This CDR3 is 17 amino acids long. In DNA form, the CDR3 reads TGCGCCAGCAGCCAACGTGACGGGGGGGACAGGGACTATGGCTACACCTTC. The encoded protein is CASSQRDGGDRDYGYTF.